A single sample gave rise to the 10 T cell receptor beta chains below, sequenced in a study of shared clonotypes between healthy human individuals. Generated by immunoSEQ multiplex PCR, the TCRdb table keeps only in-frame clones and is missing some. The profile covers around 990,000 clones, with around three quarters appearing a single time and 0.89% taken by the ten largest. Sequenced material: memory CD4+ T cells from PBMCs. Subset noted: CD45RA-negative fraction. The receptors were gathered from a man between 18 and 35 years old in good health. Some clones in this sample may be carry-over from other donors' samples.

The rearrangement links TRBV7-3 to TRBJ2-7; D ambiguous. V was clipped by 2 bases and J by 0 bases, with 8 bases between them. The germline V gene encodes CDR1 SGHTA and CDR2 FQGTGA. The CDR3 is 14 residues long. This CDR3 is CASSLHPSSYEQYF. CDR3 sequence (DNA): TGTGCCAGCAGCTTACACCCCTCCTCCTACGAGCAGTACTTC. The whole variable domain, remainder taken from reference TRBV7-3 and TRBJ2-7, is GAGVSQTPSNKVTEKGKYVELRCDPISGHTALYWYRQSLGQGPEFLIYFQGTGAADDSGLPNDRFFAVRPEGSVSTLKIQRTERGDSAVYLCASSLHPSSYEQYFGPGTRLTVT.

The table lists this clone with many counts. The chain carries TRBV13 and TRBJ1-3, with a possible D match to TRBD1 (5 bases). V lost 2 bases and J lost 0, with 11 bases in between. Germline V gene lookup returns CDR1 PRHDT and CDR2 FYEKMQ (reference sequence). The CDR3 extends over 16 amino acids. CDR3 coding DNA: TGTGCCAGCAGCTTAAGAGGGGCCGGCTCTGGAAACACCATATATTTT. Translation gives CASSLRGAGSGNTIYF.

About this clone: A read error may account for a junction end that differs from germline. V and J are TRBV5-1 and TRBJ2-7, with D perhaps matching TRBD1 or TRBD2 (5 bases each). Looked up from germline, CDR1 is SGHRS and CDR2 is YFSETQ. This CDR3 is built from 14 residues. The CDR3 coding sequence is TGCGCCAGCAGCTTGGGGGACCGAACCTACAAGCAGTACTTC. Amino acid sequence: CASSLGDRTYKQYF.

This clone has more than one count but fewer than ten. The V call is TRBV27, the J call TRBJ2-4; D possibly uses TRBD1 or TRBD2 (5 bases each). Germline CDR1 reads MNHEY; CDR2 reads SMNVEV (reference sequence). The length of the CDR3 is 16 residues. Trimming removed 5 bases at V and 3 bases at J, with 17 bases between. CDR3 coding DNA: TGTGCCAGCAGTGTAGGTGGGTCAGGGAGCAAAAACATTCAGTACTTC. The encoded protein is CASSVGGSGSKNIQYF.

V gene TRBV28 combines with J gene TRBJ1-1; D is unclear. The CDR3 sequence is 15 residues long. V dropped 4 bases and J dropped 3 bases, with 15 bases sitting between them. Germline CDR1 and CDR2: MDHEN and SYDVKM. In DNA form, the CDR3 reads TGTGCCAGCAGTTCCCTTAGTCGTCCCTACACTGAAGCTTTCTTT. Translating gives CASSSLSRPYTEAFF. The variable domain in full, with the rest retrieved from reference TRBV28 and TRBJ1-1, is DVKVTQSSRYLVKRTGEKVFLECVQDMDHENMFWYRQDPGLGLRLIYFSYDVKMKEKGDIPEGYSVSREKKERFSLILESASTNQTSMYLCASSSLSRPYTEAFFGQGTRLTVV.

The gene calls are TRBV2 and TRBJ2-2, with 9 bases identical to TRBD2. This CDR3 spans 15 amino acids. Germline lookup yields CDR1 SNHLY and CDR2 FYNNEI. V lost 2 bases to trimming and J lost 7 bases; unmatched junction nucleotides: 5. The chain's CDR3 is CASSEYWREGGELFF. The CDR3 DNA is TGTGCCAGCAGTGAATATTGGCGGGAGGGCGGGGAGCTGTTTTTT.

This clone was seen once. This rearrangement joins TRBV2 to TRBJ2-3, with D maybe TRBD1 (5 bases). In germline, CDR1 is SNHLY, CDR2 FYNNEI. The CDR3 contains 15 residues. The V and J ends lost 8 bases and 0 bases respectively, with 15 bases between them. CDR3 in amino acids: CASAKDRPSTDTQYF. The CDR3 coding sequence is TGTGCCAGCGCCAAAGACAGACCTAGCACAGATACGCAGTATTTT.

This clone has ten or more counts. V and J are TRBV7-9 and TRBJ2-7; tentatively, D is TRBD1 or TRBD2 (6 bases each). The V gene's germline CDR1 is SEHNR and CDR2 FQNEAQ (reference sequence). V dropped 5 bases and J dropped 3 bases, with 14 bases sitting between them. The CDR3 is made up of 14 amino acids. CDR3 residues: CASSLPKGGYEQYF. The CDR3 DNA is TGTGCCAGCAGCCTCCCGAAGGGGGGCTACGAGCAGTACTTC. Based on the CDR3 plus reference TRBV7-9 and TRBJ2-7, the full variable domain is DTGVSQNPRHKITKRGQNVTFRCDPISEHNRLYWYRQTLGQGPEFLTYFQNEAQLEKSRLLSDRFSAERPKGSFSTLEIQRTEQGDSAMYLCASSLPKGGYEQYFGPGTRLTVT.

The chain recombines TRBV11-1 with TRBJ1-3, with D unclear. V was shortened by 2 bases and J by 3 bases, with 8 bases between the two germline ends. Germline V gene lookup returns CDR1 SGHAT and CDR2 FQDESV (reference sequence). This CDR3 is built from 14 residues. The chain's CDR3 is CASSLSMNGNTIYF. The CDR3 coding sequence is TGTGCCAGCAGCTTATCGATGAATGGAAACACCATATATTTT. The whole variable domain, filled in from reference TRBV11-1 and TRBJ1-3, reads EAEVAQSPRYKITEKSQAVAFWCDPISGHATLYWYRQILGQGPELLVQFQDESVVDDSQLPKDRFSAERLKGVDSTLKIQPAELGDSAMYLCASSLSMNGNTIYFGEGSWLTVV.

For this clone: Since a far larger clone is one base different, this is likely a read error. The chain recombines TRBV25-1 with TRBJ1-1; no definite D call. The length of the CDR3 is 11 residues. Germline values: CDR1 MGHDK, CDR2 SYGVNS. Trimming shortened V by 6 bases and J by 4 bases, and 6 bases separated the two germline ends. The DNA for the CDR3 is TGTGCCAGCAGGAGGAGCACTGAAGCTTTCTTT. This codes for CASRRSTEAFF.